The source of this TCR beta chain is a study of cytomegalovirus exposure and HLA in healthy donors. Notes on the study in general: Across donors, presence/absence analyses took sequencing depth to be roughly uniform.

This clone was picked up a small number of times. Its matching antigen is unknown. Healthy bone marrow donors made up the donors. Likely unrecorded immune exposures existed in these nominally healthy donors. With 60 Vbeta and 13 Jbeta primers, the PCR was carried out. Clones were read by immunoSEQ multiplex PCR, and TCRdb kept only the in-frame ones, dropping some. The sample has 150,000 or so clones; approximately 81% are singletons. The sequenced sample was PBMCs. The TCR originated in a woman younger than 35 in good health and CMV-seronegative.

CDR3 DNA: TGTGCCAGCAGCCCCACTAGCGGGGTCTACAATGAGCAGTTCTTC. This gives the protein CASSPTSGVYNEQFF. V gene TRBV9 combines with J gene TRBJ2-1, with 10 bases identical to TRBD2. CDR3 length: 15 amino acids. Per the germline V gene, CDR1 is SGDLS and CDR2 is YYNGEE. After removal of 4 bases from V and 3 bases from J, the junction contained 4 bases not matched to a gene.